The 26 T cell receptor beta chains given below trace back to one sample, sequenced in a study of metastatic and nonmetastatic thyroid tumors. TCRdb re-processed the PCR reads through MiXCR. Here the sample spans around 19,000 clones, approximately 24% being singletons. Among the patients, none had received any treatment before thyroid surgery. Specimen: tumor tissue. These receptors came from a female donor with papillary thyroid cancer or a benign thyroid nodule (not recorded which). Some clones in this sample may be carry-over from other donors' samples.

The chain links TRBV7-6 to TRBJ2-7; D gene ambiguous. Germline lookup yields CDR1 SGHVS and CDR2 FNYEAQ. V was pared by 1 base and J by 6 bases, with 10 bases between. This CDR3 is 13 amino acids long. The CDR3 DNA follows: TGTGCCAGCAGCTTAGGAGGCGACTCCGAGCAGTACTTC. This translates into CASSLGGDSEQYF.

About this clone: Because it lacks the conserved phenylalanine or tryptophan at the end, this CDR3 is likely a read error. The chain carries TRBV20-1 and TRBJ2-7; a weak D match, TRBD2 (5 bases). From germline, CDR1 is DFQATT and CDR2 SNEGSKA (reference sequence). V lost 5 bases to trimming and J lost 5 bases, with 19 bases between them. CDR3 length equals 14 residues. DNA for the CDR3: TGCAGTGCTGTCTCCGGGAAAGGAGGCAACGAGCAGTACTTA. This encodes CSAVSGKGGNEQYL.

Notes on this clone: An end of the junction differs from the germline gene, which may be a read error. The sample holds other DNA sequences that translate to the same CDR3. The chain's CDR3 is CASSQLVSGELFF. The CDR3 nucleotides read TGTGCCAGCAGCCAACTAGTTTCCGGTGAGCTGTTTTTT. The V call is TRBV3-1, the J call TRBJ2-2; D is unclear. The CDR3 length is 13 residues. Germline CDR1 reads LGHDT; CDR2 reads YNNKEL (reference sequence).

The chain couples TRBV11-2 to TRBJ2-1, with 11 nucleotides matching TRBD2. Germline V gene data show CDR1 as SGHAT and CDR2 as FQNNGV. The CDR3 spans 16 residues. J gave up 7 bases and V 1 base, and 6 bases lay outside the gene matches. The CDR3 DNA reads TGTGCCAGCAGCTTAGGAGGTAGCGGGAGGGGAAATGAGCAGTTCTTC. It encodes CASSLGGSGRGNEQFF.

This clone is medium-sized in the sample. This chain connects TRBV12-3 or TRBV12-4 to TRBJ2-1; 11 nucleotides match TRBD2. The trim removed 4 bases at V and 2 bases at J, leaving 4 bases unmatched. The CDR3 consists of 16 residues. The CDR3, as DNA: TGTGCCAGCAGTTCGCTAGCGGGAGGAACCTACAATGAGCAGTTCTTC. This sequence encodes CASSSLAGGTYNEQFF.

This clone was found many times. This sequence joins TRBV4-1 and TRBJ2-3; TRBD2 matches at 9 bases. CDR3 size: 16 residues. V lost 5 bases to trimming and J lost 0 bases; unmatched junction nucleotides: 6. CDR1 and CDR2 (germline): MGHRA, YSYEKL. The CDR3 spells CASSSGTSSSTDTQYF. CDR3 sequence (DNA): TGCGCCAGCAGCTCCGGGACTAGCAGCAGCACAGATACGCAGTATTTT.

The chain joins TRBV6-4 to TRBJ2-3; 7 nucleotides agree with TRBD1. Trimming at V came to 3 bases and at J to 3 bases, leaving 9 bases not matched to a gene. CDR3 length equals 16 residues. In germline, CDR1 is MRHNA, CDR2 SNTAGT. The CDR3 DNA follows: TGTGCCAGCAGTGAGGGACAGTTTTCAGAGACAGATACGCAGTATTTT. It specifies CASSEGQFSETDTQYF.

This clone was seen a handful of times. A much larger clonotype is one base distant, so this may be a read error. The V and J genes are TRBV6-1 and TRBJ2-7, with a possible D match to TRBD2 (6 bases). From germline, CDR1 is MNHNS and CDR2 SASEGT. The ends were cut back, 11 bases at V and 2 bases at J, with 19 bases in the middle. The CDR3 is 14 amino acids. This CDR3 is CAGLNGSPTYEQYF. CDR3 nucleotides: TGTGCCGGCCTAAACGGGAGTCCTACCTACGAGCAGTACTTC.

This clone was observed a single time. CDR3 protein: CASSRDRNFSIYF. DNA of the CDR3: TGTGCCAGCAGTCGAGACAGAAACTTCTCCATATATTTT. The chain couples TRBV7-2 to TRBJ1-3; TRBD1 is a possible D gene (5 bases). The CDR3 contains 13 residues. Germline CDR1 reads SGHTA; CDR2 reads FQGNSA. V lost 6 bases and J lost 11, with 17 bases in between.

Concerning this clone: Germline and junction disagree at one end, which may indicate a read error. The identical CDR3 is also encoded by other nucleotide sequences in the sample. The chain couples TRBV7-8 to TRBJ2-1; D perhaps matches TRBD1 (5 bases). Germline loops: CDR1 SGHVS, CDR2 FQNEAQ. The CDR3 is made up of 17 amino acids. The CDR3 DNA reads as TGTGCCAGCACCGTTCTACTGGGCGGACCGGAAAGGGGTGAGCAATTCTTC. Residues: CASTVLLGGPERGEQFF. Full variable domain (rest looked up from reference TRBV7-8 and TRBJ2-1): GAGVSQSPRYKVAKRGQDVALRCDPISGHVSLFWYQQALGQGPEFLTYFQNEAQLDKSGLPSDRFFAERPEGSVSTLKIQRTQQEDSAVYLCASTVLLGGPERGEQFFGPGTRLTVL.

This clone was seen at least ten times. A clone one base away is much larger, so this may be a read error. The chain couples TRBV20-1 to TRBJ2-1; weak D call: TRBD2 (6 bases). The CDR3 contains 15 residues. Germline assignment: CDR1 DFQATT and CDR2 SNEGSKA (reference sequence). The CDR3 DNA reads TGCAGTGCTAGAAACCCAGCGGGCTCCTACAATGAGCAGCTCTTC. Amino acids: CSARNPAGSYNEQLF.

A remark on this clone: The junction shows a germline mismatch at one end, possibly a read error. CDR3 loop: CASSYMAATGQLFF. In DNA, the CDR3 is TGTGCCAGCAGTTATATGGCGGCAACCGGGCAGCTGTTTTTT. The chain combines TRBV6-5 with TRBJ2-2; D not resolved. The CDR3 is made up of 14 amino acids. Looked up from germline, CDR1 is MNHEY and CDR2 is SVGAGI.

This clone was seen ten or more times. The chain couples TRBV30 to TRBJ2-1, with 12 bases aligning to TRBD2. Germline V gives CDR1 GTSNPN, CDR2 SVGIG (reference sequence). This CDR3 is 16 amino acids long. The junction had 6 bases not matched to a gene; V was cut back by 5 bases and J by 1 base. CDR3 nucleotides: TGTGCCTGGCGGGGACTAGCGGGTGCATCCTACAATGAGCAGTTCTTC. Protein: CAWRGLAGASYNEQFF.

V usage is TRBV2 and J usage is TRBJ2-7; 10 positions match TRBD1. The CDR3 contains 15 residues. Trimming removed 6 bases from V and 7 bases from J; junction bases left unmatched: 12. Germline-derived CDR1 and CDR2 are SNHLY and FYNNEI. The CDR3 sequence is CASSNRQGARQEQYF. CDR3 sequence (DNA): TGTGCCAGCAGCAACCGACAGGGGGCGCGTCAAGAGCAGTACTTC.

V usage is TRBV4-1 and J usage is TRBJ2-7; 10 bases are a match to TRBD1. J was trimmed by 5 bases and V by 3 bases; bases with no gene match: 7. Germline CDR1 is MGHRA and CDR2 is YSYEKL. The CDR3 is made up of 15 amino acids. The CDR3 DNA reads TGCGCCAGCAGCCATGCCGGGACAGGGGAAAACGAGCAGTACTTC. Translation gives CASSHAGTGENEQYF.

CDR3 loop: CATRHPNTEAFF. Here the CDR3 DNA reads TGTGCCACCAGACACCCGAACACTGAAGCTTTCTTT. The J gene is TRBJ1-1, the V gene TRBV6-1; D not certain. This CDR3 is built from 12 residues. Trimming stripped 10 bases from V and 1 base from J, with 10 bases between. Per the germline V gene, CDR1 is MNHNS and CDR2 is SASEGT.

This clone was seen ten or more times. The chain employs TRBV12-3 or TRBV12-4 and TRBJ2-1; TRBD2 aligns across 14 bases. CDR3 length: 16 amino acids. V trimming: 6 bases; J trimming: 7 bases; junction bases outside the gene matches: 8. CDR3 nucleotide sequence: TGTGCCAGCAGCCCCCAAGGGACTAGCGGGAGAAATGAGCAGTTCTTC. It translates to CASSPQGTSGRNEQFF.

The V call is TRBV10-3, the J call TRBJ2-1; TRBD2 agrees at 12 bases. CDR3 size: 14 residues. Germline CDR1 reads ENHRY; CDR2 reads SYGVKD. The V and J ends lost 6 bases and 8 bases, in that order; junction bases with no gene match: 5. The CDR3, as DNA: TGTGCCATCAGGCCGGGACTAGCGGGCCATGAGCAGTTCTTC. Protein: CAIRPGLAGHEQFF.

At least ten counts were recorded for this clone. The rearrangement links TRBV10-1 to TRBJ1-1; no reliable D call. Between the trimmed V and J ends, which lost 4 bases and 6 bases, there was a span of 12 bases. The germline V gene has CDR1 WNHNN and CDR2 SYGVQD (reference sequence). The CDR3 covers 13 residues. This CDR3 reads CASSADTASEAFF. The CDR3 DNA reads as TGCGCCAGCAGTGCCGACACCGCGTCTGAAGCTTTCTTT.

The chain joins TRBV24-1 to TRBJ2-2; D could derive from TRBD1 or TRBD2 (5 bases each). The CDR3 is made up of 17 amino acids. With 0 bases removed from V and 9 bases from J, the gap between germline ends came to 19 bases. CDR1 and CDR2 from the germline V gene are KGHDR and SFDVKD. The CDR3 sequence: CATSDLRDGSYSRELFF. CDR3 bases: TGTGCCACCAGTGATTTGCGGGACGGAAGTTATTCAAGGGAGCTGTTTTTT.

This chain connects TRBV5-1 to TRBJ2-2; the D gene is possibly TRBD2 (6 bases). Deletions cut 0 bases from V and 7 bases from J, with 13 bases between. Germline CDR1 is SGHRS and CDR2 is YFSETQ. There are 15 residues in the CDR3. For the CDR3, the DNA is TGCGCCAGCAGCTTGGGCTCGGGAGCGAGCGGGGAGCTGTTTTTT. It translates to CASSLGSGASGELFF. Based on the CDR3 plus reference TRBV5-1 and TRBJ2-2, the full variable domain is KAGVTQTPRYLIKTRGQQVTLSCSPISGHRSVSWYQQTPGQGLQFLFEYFSETQRNKGNFPGRFSGRQFSNSRSEMNVSTLELGDSALYLCASSLGSGASGELFFGEGSRLTVL.

By share, this clone counts as medium-sized. V usage is TRBV6-1 and J usage is TRBJ1-5; TRBD1 matches at 7 bases. V lost 5 bases, J lost 0 bases, and 4 bases stayed unmatched. The CDR3 covers 15 residues. Germline V gives CDR1 MNHNS, CDR2 SASEGT. The CDR3 loop reads CASSRGQNSNQPQHF. The CDR3, as DNA: TGTGCCAGCAGTCGGGGACAGAATAGCAATCAGCCCCAGCATTTT.

This clone was observed a handful of times. V usage is TRBV5-5 and J usage is TRBJ2-5; D is perhaps TRBD1 or TRBD2 (7 bases each). V lost 3 bases and J lost 9, with 21 bases in between. The CDR3 is made up of 15 amino acids. Germline V gene lookup returns CDR1 SGHKS and CDR2 YYEKEE (reference sequence). For the CDR3, the DNA is TGTGCCAGCAGCTCGAACGACAGGGAGGGGGAGGCCCAGTACTTC. Translation gives CASSSNDREGEAQYF. Supplemented by reference TRBV5-5 and TRBJ2-5, the full variable domain reads DAGVTQSPTHLIKTRGQQVTLRCSPISGHKSVSWYQQVLGQGPQFIFQYYEKEERGRGNFPDRFSARQFPNYSSELNVNALLLGDSALYLCASSSNDREGEAQYFGPGTRLLVL.

The chain joins TRBV30 to TRBJ2-1; 16 bases agree with TRBD2. The CDR3 has 20 amino acids. After removal of 0 bases from V and 3 bases from J, the junction contained 11 bases not matched to a gene. The V gene's germline CDR1 is GTSNPN and CDR2 SVGIG (reference sequence). This CDR3 reads CAWSVRGLAGGRSLYNEQFF. CDR3 DNA sequence: TGTGCCTGGAGTGTACGGGGACTAGCGGGAGGGCGGTCTCTCTACAATGAGCAGTTCTTC.

This rearrangement joins TRBV12-5 to TRBJ2-1; D is unresolved. Germline V lookup: CDR1 LGHNT, CDR2 FRNRAP. The CDR3 has 17 residues. Trimming removed 2 bases at V and 5 bases at J, with 19 bases between. In DNA form, the CDR3 reads TGTGCTAGTGGTTTGTTTAGGCTAGGATCCCCAAACAATGAGCAGTTCTTC. Translating it yields CASGLFRLGSPNNEQFF.

Many counts were recorded for this clone. The chain has TRBV7-9 and TRBJ2-6; D remains unclear. The V and J ends lost 2 bases and 4 bases respectively, with 3 bases between them. Looked up from germline, CDR1 is SEHNR and CDR2 is FQNEAQ (reference sequence). The CDR3 extends over 13 amino acids. In nucleotides, the CDR3 is TGTGCCAGCAGCTTAAGGGGGGCCAACGTCCTGACTTTC. It translates to CASSLRGANVLTF.